These 17 T cell receptor beta chains came from one sample sequenced in a study of OX40 agonist ivuxolimab in advanced cancers. The protocol used for the library was the immunoSEQ multiplex PCR assay. TCRdb took over this immuneACCESS table, retaining in-frame rearrangements with V and J assigned. Such tables are incomplete; in checked studies, under half of the missing clones stem from an unresolved V gene, and the remainder is unexplained. The table for this sample lists 17,000 or so clones; roughly 77% of them were counted only once. Clones ranked in the top ten supply roughly 26% of the sample. Sequencing used CD4+ or CD8+ T cells sorted from blood, obtained in a trial of the OX40 agonist ivuxolimab. These receptors all come from an adult with an advanced solid tumor such as melanoma, head and neck, liver or kidney cancer.

This sequence joins TRBV7-6 and TRBJ2-5; no definite D call. Per germline, CDR1 SGHVS and CDR2 FNYEAQ. V was cut by 1 base and J by 4 bases, with 4 bases left in between. The CDR3 length is 12 residues. The DNA for the CDR3 is TGTGCCAGCAGCTTAGGCAGAGAGACCCAGTACTTC. Translated: CASSLGRETQYF.

Only a few counts were recorded for this clone. The identical CDR3 is also encoded by other nucleotide sequences in the sample. The genes are TRBV7-9 and TRBJ2-1; D gene uncertain. This CDR3 contains 12 residues. The V gene lost 0 bases and the J gene lost 6 bases, with 3 bases spanning the gap. Germline V lookup: CDR1 SEHNR, CDR2 FQNEAQ (reference sequence). The CDR3 reads CASSLAANEQFF. The CDR3 nucleotides read TGTGCCAGCAGCTTAGCAGCCAATGAGCAGTTCTTC.

V is TRBV27 and J is TRBJ2-5; 10 nucleotides align to TRBD2. From germline, CDR1 is MNHEY and CDR2 SMNVEV (reference sequence). This CDR3 contains 14 residues. V was pared by 6 bases and J by 5 bases, with 6 bases of the junction left unmatched. CDR3 residues: CASSATSGWETQYF. The CDR3 bases are TGTGCCAGCAGCGCGACTAGCGGGTGGGAGACCCAGTACTTC.

The chain recombines TRBV6-5 with TRBJ2-5; TRBD1 or TRBD2 may be the D gene (6 bases each). Between the trimmed V and J ends, which lost 2 bases and 5 bases, there was a span of 12 bases. From germline, CDR1 is MNHEY and CDR2 SVGAGI. The CDR3 is 14 residues long. The CDR3 coding sequence is TGTGCCAGCAGTTACGGGGGGCTGGGGGAGACCCAGTACTTC. The encoded protein is CASSYGGLGETQYF.

DNA of the CDR3: TGCGCCAGCAGCCAATTACAGGGTCGGAGCGGAAACACCATATATTTT. Its protein is CASSQLQGRSGNTIYF. The rearrangement uses TRBV4-1 and TRBJ1-3; D possibly corresponds to TRBD1 (6 bases). The V end was cut by 2 bases, the J end by 4 bases, with 15 bases between. In germline, CDR1 is MGHRA, CDR2 YSYEKL. The CDR3 contains 16 residues.

The chain employs TRBV30 and TRBJ2-2, with D tentatively TRBD2 (6 bases). The CDR3 totals 15 residues. V lost 4 bases to trimming and J lost 7 bases, with 19 bases between them. Per germline, CDR1 GTSNPN and CDR2 SVGIG (reference sequence). The CDR3 DNA reads as TGTGCCTGGAATTCCCCACGGGAGCACTTCGGGGAGCTGTTTTTT. Its protein is CAWNSPREHFGELFF. The complete variable domain, with remaining parts taken from reference TRBV30 and TRBJ2-2, reads SQTIHQWPATLVQPVGSPLSLECTVEGTSNPNLYWYRQAAGRGLQLLFYSVGIGQISSEVPQNLSASRPQDRQFILSSKKLLLSDSGFYLCAWNSPREHFGELFFGEGSRLTVL.

By sample share, this clone is large (0.1 to 1%). This same CDR3 is encoded by further DNA sequences in the sample. V gene TRBV7-6 combines with J gene TRBJ2-1; D is ambiguous. This CDR3 region has 12 residues. Germline CDR1 and CDR2: SGHVS and FNYEAQ. V was pared by 0 bases and J by 6 bases, with 3 bases between. The CDR3 DNA sequence: TGTGCCAGCAGCTTAGCAGCCAATGAGCAGTTCTTC. Encoded protein: CASSLAANEQFF.

This sequence joins TRBV7-2 and TRBJ2-1, with D perhaps TRBD2 (5 bases). Per germline, CDR1 SGHTA and CDR2 FQGNSA. The CDR3 spans 12 residues. Trimming stripped 1 base from V and 9 bases from J, with 7 bases between. The CDR3 DNA follows: TGTGCCAGCAGCTTAGGAGCGGTTGAGCAGTTCTTC. Residues: CASSLGAVEQFF.

The chain is built from TRBV29-1 and TRBJ1-1, with D maybe TRBD1 (5 bases). The V gene lost 6 bases and the J gene lost 0 bases, with 14 bases spanning the gap. CDR3 length: 14 residues. The germline gives CDR1 SQVTM, CDR2 ANQGSEA. CDR3 residues: CSVAGGTMNTEAFF. The CDR3 coding sequence is TGCAGCGTCGCCGGTGGGACGATGAACACTGAAGCTTTCTTT. The variable domain in full, with the rest retrieved from reference TRBV29-1 and TRBJ1-1, is SAVISQKPSRDICQRGTSLTIQCQVDSQVTMMFWYRQQPGQSLTLIATANQGSEATYESGFVIDKFPISRPNLTFSTLTVSNMSPEDSSIYLCSVAGGTMNTEAFFGQGTRLTVV.

The CDR3 coding sequence is TGTGCCAGCAGTACCCGTCCCGACCGAGGGGATTTGCAAGATACGCAGTATTTT. It encodes CASSTRPDRGDLQDTQYF. V is TRBV2 and J is TRBJ2-3; tentatively, D is TRBD1 or TRBD2 (5 bases each). Per the germline V gene, CDR1 is SNHLY and CDR2 is FYNNEI. Trimming removed 5 bases from V and 5 bases from J, with 26 bases in between. The CDR3 loop spans 18 amino acids.

The chain uses TRBV19 and TRBJ1-5; D is unclear. This CDR3 has 13 residues. CDR1 is LNHDA, CDR2 SQIVND, per germline (reference sequence). The germline V and J ends were trimmed by 3 bases and 4 bases, with 7 bases remaining between them. This CDR3 is CASSMNANQPQHF. In DNA form, the CDR3 reads TGTGCCAGTAGTATGAATGCTAATCAGCCCCAGCATTTT.

The chain links TRBV13 to TRBJ1-2; a possible D gene is TRBD1 (5 bases). V lost 0 bases and J 7 bases, leaving 12 bases between the germline ends. This CDR3 contains 14 residues. CDR1 and CDR2 from the germline V gene are PRHDT and FYEKMQ (reference sequence). CDR3 sequence: CASSLGEGKGGYTF. Written as DNA, the CDR3 is TGTGCCAGCAGCTTAGGAGAGGGGAAAGGTGGCTACACCTTC.

This clone was observed a few times. The V call is TRBV14, the J call TRBJ1-1; D is perhaps TRBD1 (6 bases). CDR1 and CDR2 (germline): SGHDN, FVKESK. This CDR3 contains 14 residues. Trimming removed 4 bases at V and 7 bases at J, with 16 bases between. DNA of the CDR3: TGTGCCAGCAGCCCGACCACAGGGACTAATGAAGCTTTCTTT. Translating it yields CASSPTTGTNEAFF.

This chain joins TRBV4-1 and TRBJ2-2; 9 bases line up with TRBD1. Losses at the gene ends were 7 bases for V and 4 bases for J; bases not matched to a gene: 16. The CDR3 runs 18 residues. Germline CDR1 is MGHRA and CDR2 is YSYEKL. CDR3 protein: CASTSSGGQGLSTGELFF. The CDR3 DNA reads as TGCGCCAGCACCTCGAGTGGGGGACAGGGTCTTAGCACCGGGGAGCTGTTTTTT.

V gene TRBV30 combines with J gene TRBJ2-7, with a weak D call TRBD2 (5 bases). Trimming took off 0 bases at V and 4 bases at J, with 13 bases between the two ends. Germline lookup yields CDR1 GTSNPN and CDR2 SVGIG (reference sequence). The CDR3 consists of 14 residues. The CDR3 DNA reads as TGTGCCTGGAGTGTGCCCGGTCGGGGTTACGAGCAGTACTTC. This gives the protein CAWSVPGRGYEQYF.

The CDR3 nucleotides read TGTGCCAGCAGCCTCTGGACTAGCGGCCTCACAGATACGCAGTATTTT. Protein: CASSLWTSGLTDTQYF. The rearrangement joins TRBV5-4 to TRBJ2-3; 10 nucleotides line up with TRBD2. Germline-derived CDR1 and CDR2 are SGHNT and YYREEE (reference sequence). Trimming at V came to 4 bases and at J to 2 bases, leaving 7 bases not matched to a gene. The CDR3 extends over 16 amino acids.

This clone has a handful of counts. The chain has TRBV5-5 and TRBJ2-1, with D uncertain. Germline CDR1 reads SGHKS; CDR2 reads YYEKEE (reference sequence). The CDR3 has 14 amino acids. Trimming removed 3 bases from V and 8 bases from J, with 15 bases in between. The CDR3 protein is CASSSIITLHEQFF. The CDR3 nucleotides are TGTGCCAGCAGCTCAATTATCACTCTACATGAGCAGTTCTTC.